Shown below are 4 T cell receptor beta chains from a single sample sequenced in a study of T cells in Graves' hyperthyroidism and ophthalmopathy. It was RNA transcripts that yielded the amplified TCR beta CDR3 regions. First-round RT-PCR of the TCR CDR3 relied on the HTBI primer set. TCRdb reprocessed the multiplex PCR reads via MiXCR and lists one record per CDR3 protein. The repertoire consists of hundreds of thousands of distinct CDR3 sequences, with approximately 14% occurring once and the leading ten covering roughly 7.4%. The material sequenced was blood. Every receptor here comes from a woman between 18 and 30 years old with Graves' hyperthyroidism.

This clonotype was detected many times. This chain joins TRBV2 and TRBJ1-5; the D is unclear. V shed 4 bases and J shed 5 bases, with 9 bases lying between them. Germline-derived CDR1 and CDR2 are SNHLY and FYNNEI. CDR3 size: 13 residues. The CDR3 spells CASSAVPYQPQHF. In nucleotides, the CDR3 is TGTGCCAGCAGTGCAGTGCCCTATCAGCCCCAGCATTTT.

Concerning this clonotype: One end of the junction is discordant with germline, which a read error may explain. The CDR3 sequence is CSVEDRGEQYF. The CDR3, as DNA: TGCAGCGTGGAAGATCGGGGGGAGCAGTACTTC. The V call is TRBV29-1, the J call TRBJ2-7, with D possibly TRBD2 on 6 matching bases. CDR1 is SQVTM and CDR2 is ANQGSEA in the germline V gene. The CDR3 consists of 11 residues.

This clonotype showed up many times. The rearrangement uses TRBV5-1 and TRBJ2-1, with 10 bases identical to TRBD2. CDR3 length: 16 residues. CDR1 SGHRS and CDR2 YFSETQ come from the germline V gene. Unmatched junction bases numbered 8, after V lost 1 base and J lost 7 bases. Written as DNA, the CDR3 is TGCGCCAGCAGCTTGCCCGCTAGCGGGAGTTGGAATGAGCAGTTCTTC. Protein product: CASSLPASGSWNEQFF.

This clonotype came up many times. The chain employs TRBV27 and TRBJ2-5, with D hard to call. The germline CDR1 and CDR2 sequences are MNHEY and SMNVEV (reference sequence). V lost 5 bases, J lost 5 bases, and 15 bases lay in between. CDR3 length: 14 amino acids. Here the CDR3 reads CASSGVGQKETQYF. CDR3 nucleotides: TGTGCCAGCAGTGGGGTAGGGCAGAAGGAGACCCAGTACTTC.